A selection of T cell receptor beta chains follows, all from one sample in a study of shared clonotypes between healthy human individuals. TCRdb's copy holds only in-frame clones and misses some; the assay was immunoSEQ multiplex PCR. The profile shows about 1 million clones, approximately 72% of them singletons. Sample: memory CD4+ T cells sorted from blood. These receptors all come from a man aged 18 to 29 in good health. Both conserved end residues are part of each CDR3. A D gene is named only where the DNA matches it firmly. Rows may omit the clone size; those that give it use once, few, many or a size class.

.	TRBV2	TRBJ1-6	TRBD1	CASMRDRGFSPLHF	TGTGCCAGCATGAGGGACAGGGGGTTTTCACCCCTCCACTTT
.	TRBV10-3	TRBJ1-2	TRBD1	CAISETGGNYGYTF	TGTGCCATCAGTGAGACAGGGGGCAACTATGGCTACACCTTC
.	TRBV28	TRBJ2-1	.	CASSLWAGTSYNEQFF	TGTGCCAGCAGTTTATGGGCGGGAACCTCCTACAATGAGCAGTTCTTC
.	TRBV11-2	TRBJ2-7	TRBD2	CASSAGLASSYEQYF	TGTGCCAGCAGCGCCGGACTAGCCAGCTCCTACGAGCAGTACTTC
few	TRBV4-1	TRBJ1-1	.	CASSQAGLNTEAFF	TGCGCCAGCAGCCAAGCAGGTCTGAACACTGAAGCTTTCTTT
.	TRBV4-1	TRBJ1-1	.	CASSQRSLDATEAFF	TGCGCCAGCAGCCAGAGAAGTTTAGACGCTACTGAAGCTTTCTTT
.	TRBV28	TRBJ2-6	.	CASGLTYGSSGANVLTF	TGTGCCAGCGGACTGACTTACGGAAGCTCTGGGGCCAACGTCCTGACTTTC
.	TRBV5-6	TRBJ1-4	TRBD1	CAGSRIETGYDGEKLFF	TGTGCCGGCAGCCGTATAGAGACAGGGTATGACGGTGAAAAACTGTTTTTT
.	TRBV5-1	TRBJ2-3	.	CASSSGQSTDTQYF	TGCGCCAGCAGCTCCGGACAGAGCACAGATACGCAGTATTTT
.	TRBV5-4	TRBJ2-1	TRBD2	CASSDGTSGYNEQFF	TGTGCCAGCAGCGACGGGACTAGCGGCTACAATGAGCAGTTCTTC